At least ten counts were recorded for the clone carrying this TCR beta chain. MiXCR, applied by TCRdb to the 5' RACE reads, yields one record per CDR3 protein. The data hold approximately 38,000 distinct CDR3 sequences, with 6.5% to 8.5% observed a single time. CDR3 length: 18 amino acids. The J segment lost 0 bases and the V segment lost 4 bases, leaving 11 bases of the junction unmatched. Looked up from germline, CDR1 is ENHRY and CDR2 is SYGVKD. The sample belongs to a study of neurological immune-mediated disorders. The rearrangement uses TRBV10-3 and TRBJ2-1, with 8 bases lining up with TRBD2. The source is a man over 45 in good health. Material: CD4+ T cells from blood. The CDR3 bases are TGTGCCATCAGTGGATCCGATCAGCGGGAGCGCTCCTACAATGAGCAGTTCTTC. As protein: CAISGSDQRERSYNEQFF.